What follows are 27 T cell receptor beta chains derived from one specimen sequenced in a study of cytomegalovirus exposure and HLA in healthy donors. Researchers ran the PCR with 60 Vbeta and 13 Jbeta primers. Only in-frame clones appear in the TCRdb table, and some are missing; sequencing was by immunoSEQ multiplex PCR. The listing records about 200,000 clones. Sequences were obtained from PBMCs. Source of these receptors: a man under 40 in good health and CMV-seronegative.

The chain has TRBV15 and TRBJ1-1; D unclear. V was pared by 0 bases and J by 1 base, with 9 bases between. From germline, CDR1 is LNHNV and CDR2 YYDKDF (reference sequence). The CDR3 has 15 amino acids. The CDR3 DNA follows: TGTGCCACCAGCAGAGATAGTCGGGGGAACACTGAAGCTTTCTTT. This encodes CATSRDSRGNTEAFF.

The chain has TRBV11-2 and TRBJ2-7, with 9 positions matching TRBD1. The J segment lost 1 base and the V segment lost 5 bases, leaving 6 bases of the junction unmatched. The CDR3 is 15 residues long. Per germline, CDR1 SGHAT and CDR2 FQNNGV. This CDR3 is CASSSRDRASYEQYF. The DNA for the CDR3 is TGTGCCAGCAGCAGCCGGGACAGGGCGTCCTACGAGCAGTACTTC.

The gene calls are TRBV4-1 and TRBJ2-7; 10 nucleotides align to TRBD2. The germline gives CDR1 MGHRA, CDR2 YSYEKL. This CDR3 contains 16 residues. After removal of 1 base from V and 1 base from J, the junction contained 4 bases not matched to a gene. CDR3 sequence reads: CASSQVEAGGSYEQYF. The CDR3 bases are TGCGCCAGCAGCCAAGTCGAAGCGGGAGGGTCCTACGAGCAGTACTTC.

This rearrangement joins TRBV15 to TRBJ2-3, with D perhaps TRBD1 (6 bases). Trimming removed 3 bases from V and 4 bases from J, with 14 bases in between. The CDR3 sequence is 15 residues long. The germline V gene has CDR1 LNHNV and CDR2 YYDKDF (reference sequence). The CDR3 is CATSSIRGTADTQYF. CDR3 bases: TGTGCCACCAGCAGTATAAGGGGGACCGCAGATACGCAGTATTTT.

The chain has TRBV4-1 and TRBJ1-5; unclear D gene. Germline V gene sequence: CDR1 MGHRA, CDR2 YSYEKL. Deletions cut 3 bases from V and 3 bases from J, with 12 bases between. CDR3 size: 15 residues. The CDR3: CASSQATGNNQPQHF. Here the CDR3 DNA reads TGCGCCAGCAGCCAGGCCACCGGGAACAATCAGCCCCAGCATTTT.

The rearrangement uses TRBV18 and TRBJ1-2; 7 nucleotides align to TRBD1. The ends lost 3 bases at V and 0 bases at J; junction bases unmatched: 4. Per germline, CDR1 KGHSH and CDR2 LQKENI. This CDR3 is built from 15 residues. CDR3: CASSPGTETNYGYTF. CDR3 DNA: TGTGCCAGCTCACCGGGGACAGAGACTAACTATGGCTACACCTTC.

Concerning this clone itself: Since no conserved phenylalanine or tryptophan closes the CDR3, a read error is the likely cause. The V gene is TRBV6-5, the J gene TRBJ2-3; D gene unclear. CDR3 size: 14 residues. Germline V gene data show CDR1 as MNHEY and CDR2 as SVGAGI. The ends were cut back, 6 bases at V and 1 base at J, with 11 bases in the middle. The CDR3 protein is CASSHQIGTDTQYS. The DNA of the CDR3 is TGTGCCAGCAGCCACCAAATTGGCACAGATACGCAGTATTCT.

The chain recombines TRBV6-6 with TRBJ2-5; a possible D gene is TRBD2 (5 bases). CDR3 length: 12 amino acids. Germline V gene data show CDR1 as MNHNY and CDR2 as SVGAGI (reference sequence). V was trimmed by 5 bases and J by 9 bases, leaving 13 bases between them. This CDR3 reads CASSTRRGPQYF. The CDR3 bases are TGTGCCAGCAGTACCCGGAGAGGGCCCCAGTACTTC.

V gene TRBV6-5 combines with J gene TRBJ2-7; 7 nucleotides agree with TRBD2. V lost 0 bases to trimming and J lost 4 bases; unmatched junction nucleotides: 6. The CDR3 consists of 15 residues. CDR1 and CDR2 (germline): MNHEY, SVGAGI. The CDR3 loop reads CASSYSGLAAYEQYF. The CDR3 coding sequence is TGTGCCAGCAGTTACTCGGGGCTAGCGGCTTACGAGCAGTACTTC.

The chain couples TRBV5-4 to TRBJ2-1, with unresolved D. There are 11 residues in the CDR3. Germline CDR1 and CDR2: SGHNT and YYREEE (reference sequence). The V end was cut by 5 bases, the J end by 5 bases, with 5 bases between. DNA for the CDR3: TGTGCCAGCAGTTCCGACAATGAGCAGTTCTTC. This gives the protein CASSSDNEQFF.

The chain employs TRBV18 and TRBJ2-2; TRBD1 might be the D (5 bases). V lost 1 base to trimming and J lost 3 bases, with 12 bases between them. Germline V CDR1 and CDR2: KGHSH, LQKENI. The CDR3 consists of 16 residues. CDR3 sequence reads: CASSPRSDTDTGELFF. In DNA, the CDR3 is TGTGCCAGCTCACCACGCTCGGACACCGACACCGGGGAGCTGTTTTTT.

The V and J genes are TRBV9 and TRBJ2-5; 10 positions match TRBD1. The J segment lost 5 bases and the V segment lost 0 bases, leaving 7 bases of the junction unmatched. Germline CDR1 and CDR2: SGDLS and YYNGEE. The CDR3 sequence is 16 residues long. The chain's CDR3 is CASSVGRDRGSETQYF. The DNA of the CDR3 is TGTGCCAGCAGCGTAGGTCGGGACAGGGGATCTGAGACCCAGTACTTC.

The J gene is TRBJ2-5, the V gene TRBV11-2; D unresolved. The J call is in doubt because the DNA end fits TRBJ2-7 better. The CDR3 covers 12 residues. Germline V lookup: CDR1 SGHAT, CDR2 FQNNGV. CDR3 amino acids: CASSLRSYEQYF. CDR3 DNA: TGTGCCAGCAGCTTACGGTCCTACGAGCAGTACTTC.

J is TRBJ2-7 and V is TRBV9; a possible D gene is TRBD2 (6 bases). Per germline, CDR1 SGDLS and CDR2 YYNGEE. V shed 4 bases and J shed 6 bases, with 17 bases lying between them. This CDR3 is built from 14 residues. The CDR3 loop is CASSLEVWDSEQYF. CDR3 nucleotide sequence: TGTGCCAGCAGCCTCGAGGTTTGGGACTCCGAGCAGTACTTC.

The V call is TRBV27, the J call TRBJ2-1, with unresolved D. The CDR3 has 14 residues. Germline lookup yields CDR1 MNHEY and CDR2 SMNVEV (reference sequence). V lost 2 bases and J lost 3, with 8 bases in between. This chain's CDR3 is CASSLALDYNEQFF. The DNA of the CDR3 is TGTGCCAGCAGTTTAGCACTCGACTACAATGAGCAGTTCTTC.

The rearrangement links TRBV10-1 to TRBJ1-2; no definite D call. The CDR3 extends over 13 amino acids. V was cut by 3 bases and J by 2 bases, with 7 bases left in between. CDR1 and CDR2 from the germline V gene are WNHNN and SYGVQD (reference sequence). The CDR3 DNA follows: TGCGCCAGCAGTGAATCGGAGAACTATGGCTACACCTTC. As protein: CASSESENYGYTF.

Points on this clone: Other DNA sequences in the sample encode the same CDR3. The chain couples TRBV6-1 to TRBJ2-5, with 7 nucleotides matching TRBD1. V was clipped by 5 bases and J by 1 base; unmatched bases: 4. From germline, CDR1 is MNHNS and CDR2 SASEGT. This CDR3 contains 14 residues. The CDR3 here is CASSPRTGQETQYF. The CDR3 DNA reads TGTGCCAGCAGTCCTAGGACAGGCCAAGAGACCCAGTACTTC.

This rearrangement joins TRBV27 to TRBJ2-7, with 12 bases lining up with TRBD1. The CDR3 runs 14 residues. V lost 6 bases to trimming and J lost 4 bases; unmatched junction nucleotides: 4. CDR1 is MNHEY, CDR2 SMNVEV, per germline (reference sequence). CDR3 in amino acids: CASRWGQGAYEQYF. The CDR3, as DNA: TGTGCCAGCAGGTGGGGACAGGGGGCATACGAGCAGTACTTC.

In nucleotides, the CDR3 is TGCGCCAGCAGCCAAGCAGGGACAAGAGAGAGCTATGGCTACACCTTC. Its translation: CASSQAGTRESYGYTF. The gene calls are TRBV4-1 and TRBJ1-2; a weak D match, TRBD1 (6 bases). The CDR3 runs to 16 residues. The V gene lost 1 base and the J gene lost 4 bases, with 16 bases spanning the gap. Germline CDR1 is MGHRA and CDR2 is YSYEKL.

The CDR3: CASSSTGGNIQYF. In nucleotides, the CDR3 is TGTGCCAGCAGCAGTACGGGGGGAAACATTCAGTACTTC. The rearrangement links TRBV7-3 to TRBJ2-4, with 7 bases fitting TRBD2. The ends lost 5 bases at V and 6 bases at J; junction bases unmatched: 4. CDR1 and CDR2 from the germline V gene are SGHTA and FQGTGA. The CDR3 is 13 residues long.

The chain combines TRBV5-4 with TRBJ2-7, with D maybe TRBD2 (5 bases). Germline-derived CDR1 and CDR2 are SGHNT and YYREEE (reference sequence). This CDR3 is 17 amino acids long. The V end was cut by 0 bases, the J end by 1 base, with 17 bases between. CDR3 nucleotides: TGTGCCAGCAGCTTGGCTCCGTGGGCGGGTGGTTCCTACGAGCAGTACTTC. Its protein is CASSLAPWAGGSYEQYF.

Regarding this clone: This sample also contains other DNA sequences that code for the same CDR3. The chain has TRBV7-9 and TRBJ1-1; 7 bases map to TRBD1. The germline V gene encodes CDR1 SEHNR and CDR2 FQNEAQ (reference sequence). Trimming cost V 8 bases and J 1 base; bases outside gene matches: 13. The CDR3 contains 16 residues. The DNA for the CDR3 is TGTGCCAGCGGGGGAATTTTGGACAGGTCGAACACTGAAGCTTTCTTT. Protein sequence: CASGGILDRSNTEAFF.

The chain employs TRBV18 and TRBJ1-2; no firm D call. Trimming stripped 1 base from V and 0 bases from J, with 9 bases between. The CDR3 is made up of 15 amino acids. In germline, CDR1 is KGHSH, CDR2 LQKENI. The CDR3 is CASSPRETPNYGYTF. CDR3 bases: TGTGCCAGCTCACCACGGGAGACTCCTAACTATGGCTACACCTTC. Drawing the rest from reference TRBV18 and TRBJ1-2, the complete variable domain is NAGVMQNPRHLVRRRGQEARLRCSPMKGHSHVYWYRQLPEEGLKFMVYLQKENIIDESGMPKERFSAEFPKEGPSILRIQQVVRGDSAAYFCASSPRETPNYGYTFGSGTRLTVV.

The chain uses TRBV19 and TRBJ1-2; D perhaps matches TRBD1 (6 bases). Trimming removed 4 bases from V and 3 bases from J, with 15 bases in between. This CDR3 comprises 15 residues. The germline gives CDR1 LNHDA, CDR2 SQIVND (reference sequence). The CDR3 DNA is TGTGCCAGTAGTACACGGGGGGGCAGGGACTATGGCTACACCTTC. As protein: CASSTRGGRDYGYTF.

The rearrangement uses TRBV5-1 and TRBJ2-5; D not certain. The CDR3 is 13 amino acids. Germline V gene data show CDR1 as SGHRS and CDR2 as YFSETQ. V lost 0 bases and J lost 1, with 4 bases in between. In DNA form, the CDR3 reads TGCGCCAGCAGCTTGGCATTCCAAGAGACCCAGTACTTC. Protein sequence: CASSLAFQETQYF. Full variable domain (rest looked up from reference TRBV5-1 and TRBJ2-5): KAGVTQTPRYLIKTRGQQVTLSCSPISGHRSVSWYQQTPGQGLQFLFEYFSETQRNKGNFPGRFSGRQFSNSRSEMNVSTLELGDSALYLCASSLAFQETQYFGPGTRLLVL.

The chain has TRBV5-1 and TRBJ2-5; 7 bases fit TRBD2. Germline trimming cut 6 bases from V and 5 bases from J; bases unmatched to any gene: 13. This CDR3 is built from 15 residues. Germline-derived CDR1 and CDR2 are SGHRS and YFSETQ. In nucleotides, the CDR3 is TGCGCCAGCACGCCGAGGGAGGGCCGTCGGGAGACCCAGTACTTC. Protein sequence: CASTPREGRRETQYF.

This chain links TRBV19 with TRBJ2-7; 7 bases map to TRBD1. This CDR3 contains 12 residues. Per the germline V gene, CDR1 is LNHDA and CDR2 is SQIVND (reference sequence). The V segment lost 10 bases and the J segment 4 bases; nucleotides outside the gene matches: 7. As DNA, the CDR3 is TGTGCCACTAACGGCAGGGGGTACGAGCAGTACTTC. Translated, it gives CATNGRGYEQYF.